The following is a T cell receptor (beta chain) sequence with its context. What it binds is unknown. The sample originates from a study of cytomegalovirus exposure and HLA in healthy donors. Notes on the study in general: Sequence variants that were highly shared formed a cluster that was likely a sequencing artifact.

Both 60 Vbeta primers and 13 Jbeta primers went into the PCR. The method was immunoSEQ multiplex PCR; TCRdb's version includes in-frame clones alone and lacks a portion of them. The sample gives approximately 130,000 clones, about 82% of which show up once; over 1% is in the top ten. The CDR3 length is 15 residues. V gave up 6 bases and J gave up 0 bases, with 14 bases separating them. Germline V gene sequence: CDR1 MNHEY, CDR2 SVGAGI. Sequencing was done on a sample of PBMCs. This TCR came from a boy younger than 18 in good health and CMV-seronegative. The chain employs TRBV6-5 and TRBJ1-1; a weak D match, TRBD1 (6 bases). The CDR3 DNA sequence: TGTGCCAGCAGCCCCCTGGACAGCATGAACACTGAAGCTTTCTTT. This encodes CASSPLDSMNTEAFF.